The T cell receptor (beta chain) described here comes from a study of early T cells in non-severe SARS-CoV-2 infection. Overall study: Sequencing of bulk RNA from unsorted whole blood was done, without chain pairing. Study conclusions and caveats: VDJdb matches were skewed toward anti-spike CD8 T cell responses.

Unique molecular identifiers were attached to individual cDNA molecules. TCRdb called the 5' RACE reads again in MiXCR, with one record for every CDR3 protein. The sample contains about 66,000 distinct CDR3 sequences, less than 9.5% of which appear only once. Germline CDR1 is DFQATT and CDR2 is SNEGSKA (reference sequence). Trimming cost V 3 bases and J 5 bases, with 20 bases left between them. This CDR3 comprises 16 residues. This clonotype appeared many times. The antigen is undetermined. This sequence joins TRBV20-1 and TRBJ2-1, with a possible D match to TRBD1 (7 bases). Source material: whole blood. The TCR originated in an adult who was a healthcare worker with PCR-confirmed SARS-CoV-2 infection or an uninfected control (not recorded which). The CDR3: CSASGAGGSEDNEQFF. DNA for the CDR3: TGCAGTGCTAGTGGGGCAGGGGGGAGTGAGGACAATGAGCAGTTCTTC.